The 18 T cell receptor beta chains below were found in one sample sequenced in a study of molecular identifiers for immune sequencing clone quantification. TCRdb independently ran MiXCR on the PCR reads; one entry per CDR3 protein. The table shows about half a million distinct CDR3 sequences, with roughly 24% occurring only once. The sample consisted of naive CD8+ T cells from blood, with Jurkat cell RNA spiked in. The subset was: FACS-sorted CD8+CD4-CCR7+CD45RA+ naive T cells. These receptors originate from a human donor in good health. Some libraries in this study had Jurkat cell RNA spiked in.

This chain connects TRBV29-1 to TRBJ2-7; D is unclear. Germline V CDR1 and CDR2: SQVTM, ANQGSEA. The CDR3 is 11 residues long. Deletions cut 1 base from V and 3 bases from J, with 4 bases between. The CDR3 sequence is CSVEGRYEQYF. CDR3 sequence (DNA): TGCAGCGTTGAAGGTCGCTACGAGCAGTACTTC.

V gene TRBV9 combines with J gene TRBJ2-1, with 8 positions matching TRBD2. The CDR3 has 15 amino acids. V lost 0 bases to trimming and J lost 3 bases; unmatched junction nucleotides: 2. The germline V gene encodes CDR1 SGDLS and CDR2 YYNGEE. The CDR3 nucleotides are TGTGCCAGCAGCGTAGCAACTAGCGGCTACAATGAGCAGTTCTTC. The encoded protein is CASSVATSGYNEQFF.

This clonotype was counted a few times. The V and J genes are TRBV6-5 and TRBJ2-7; 7 nucleotides line up with TRBD1. The CDR3 runs 15 residues. The J segment lost 5 bases and the V segment lost 5 bases, leaving 12 bases of the junction unmatched. Germline V gives CDR1 MNHEY, CDR2 SVGAGI. CDR3 nucleotides: TGTGCCAGCAGTGACGAGACAGGGAGTGAGGACGAGCAGTACTTC. This sequence encodes CASSDETGSEDEQYF.

This chain links TRBV24-1 with TRBJ2-1; D is perhaps TRBD2 (7 bases). This CDR3 region has 13 residues. Trimming pared 9 bases from V and 9 bases from J, leaving 17 bases between. Germline-derived CDR1 and CDR2 are KGHDR and SFDVKD. This chain's CDR3 is CATDGGGGGEQFF. DNA for the CDR3: TGTGCCACCGATGGGGGAGGGGGGGGTGAGCAGTTCTTC.

The gene calls are TRBV6-1 and TRBJ1-2; D gene ambiguous. Trimming shortened V by 3 bases and J by 3 bases, and 11 bases separated the two germline ends. Germline CDR1 and CDR2: MNHNS and SASEGT. The CDR3 covers 14 residues. In DNA form, the CDR3 reads TGTGCCAGCAGTGAGACCAACCATTACTATGGCTACACCTTC. Its protein is CASSETNHYYGYTF.

As regards this clonotype: Possible read error: a much larger clone is one base away. The chain employs TRBV5-1 and TRBJ2-7; D ambiguous. V lost 0 bases and J 1 base, leaving 8 bases between the germline ends. The CDR3 runs to 14 residues. Germline assignment: CDR1 SGHRS and CDR2 YFSETQ. The CDR3 is CASSLAQESYEQYF. The CDR3 DNA follows: TGCGCCAGCAGCTTGGCGCAGGAATCCTACGAGCAGTACTTC.

In the case of this clonotype: The CDR3 does not end in the conserved phenylalanine or tryptophan, so this is likely a read error. This chain connects TRBV3-1 to TRBJ2-7; 8 bases map to TRBD1. The CDR3 contains 14 residues. V shed 6 bases and J 1 base; nucleotides not matched to a gene: 5. Germline assignment: CDR1 LGHDT and CDR2 YNNKEL (reference sequence). CDR3 DNA sequence: TGTGCCAGCAGGATCGGACAGGGTTCCTACGAGCAGTACTGC. The encoded protein is CASRIGQGSYEQYC.

Many counts were recorded for this clonotype. The genes are TRBV4-3 and TRBJ1-1; TRBD1 matches at 7 bases. J lost 3 bases, V lost 3 bases, and 4 bases had no gene match. CDR3 size: 14 residues. The germline CDR1 and CDR2 sequences are LGHNA and YSLEER. The CDR3 loop reads CASSHRDSYTEAFF. CDR3 in DNA: TGCGCCAGCAGCCACAGGGACAGCTACACTGAAGCTTTCTTT.

Details on this clonotype: One junction end does not reproduce the germline sequence, and a read error may be involved. The chain has TRBV13 and TRBJ1-2, with 9 bases matching TRBD1. CDR3 length: 14 amino acids. Germline CDR1 is PRHDT and CDR2 is FYEKMQ (reference sequence). The CDR3 spells CASSQGQGDYGYSF. The CDR3 DNA is TGTGCCAGCAGCCAGGGACAGGGTGACTATGGCTACAGCTTC.

The chain joins TRBV13 to TRBJ2-3; 10 nucleotides line up with TRBD2. This CDR3 has 18 residues. V was clipped by 5 bases and J by 2 bases; unmatched bases: 13. Per the germline V gene, CDR1 is PRHDT and CDR2 is FYEKMQ (reference sequence). The CDR3 bases are TGTGCCAGCAGCCCGAGTAGCGGGGGGCCAACCCCCACAGATACGCAGTATTTT. Its translation is CASSPSSGGPTPTDTQYF.

This clonotype has at least ten counts. The chain carries TRBV20-1 and TRBJ2-5, with a possible D match to TRBD1 (6 bases). From germline, CDR1 is DFQATT and CDR2 SNEGSKA (reference sequence). Trimming cost V 5 bases and J 4 bases, with 14 bases left between them. The CDR3 consists of 13 residues. The CDR3 spells CSAPQGRRETQYF. CDR3 sequence (DNA): TGCAGTGCTCCCCAGGGGCGGAGAGAGACCCAGTACTTC.

At least ten counts were recorded for this clonotype. The CDR3 spells CASSSRTYSNQPQHF. The CDR3 DNA reads TGTGCCAGCAGCTCTAGAACGTATAGCAATCAGCCCCAGCATTTT. The chain carries TRBV7-8 and TRBJ1-5; D gene ambiguous. The CDR3 runs to 15 residues. V dropped 4 bases and J dropped 0 bases, with 10 bases sitting between them. CDR1 is SGHVS and CDR2 is FQNEAQ in the germline V gene.

This clonotype was observed a few times. J is TRBJ2-7 and V is TRBV20-1; 9 bases align to TRBD2. The CDR3 spans 13 residues. Germline assignment: CDR1 DFQATT and CDR2 SNEGSKA (reference sequence). V was clipped by 3 bases and J by 6 bases; unmatched bases: 6. The CDR3 spells CSARELAGSEQYF. CDR3 DNA: TGCAGTGCTAGGGAACTAGCGGGCTCCGAGCAGTACTTC.

The genes are TRBV4-3 and TRBJ2-2, with 8 bases matching TRBD2. Germline V gene data show CDR1 as LGHNA and CDR2 as YSLEER. V shed 3 bases, J shed 0 bases, and the junction held 15 bases outside the gene matches. The length of the CDR3 is 20 residues. The CDR3 loop is CASSHGPGLGPATNTGELFF. DNA for the CDR3: TGCGCCAGCAGCCATGGACCGGGACTAGGTCCAGCCACGAACACCGGGGAGCTGTTTTTT.

The table lists this clonotype with many counts. V is TRBV29-1 and J is TRBJ1-1; no clear D. Trimming took off 3 bases at V and 0 bases at J, with 5 bases between the two ends. The CDR3 is made up of 12 amino acids. From germline, CDR1 is SQVTM and CDR2 ANQGSEA. The CDR3 sequence is CSVESLNTEAFF. CDR3 in DNA: TGCAGCGTTGAGTCCCTGAACACTGAAGCTTTCTTT.

This clonotype has ten or more counts. This chain joins TRBV6-2 or TRBV6-3 and TRBJ2-4; maybe TRBD1 (5 bases). CDR3 length equals 17 residues. Germline CDR1 MNHEY, CDR2 SVGEGT. V was clipped by 3 bases and J by 1 base, with 16 bases between them. The CDR3 reads CASSYEDIEGAKNIQYF. CDR3 DNA sequence: TGTGCCAGCAGTTATGAGGACATCGAAGGGGCCAAAAACATTCAGTACTTC.

The rearrangement joins TRBV2 to TRBJ2-5; unclear D gene. The V end was cut by 4 bases, the J end by 4 bases, with 13 bases between. Germline CDR1 is SNHLY and CDR2 is FYNNEI. This CDR3 spans 14 amino acids. Here the CDR3 reads CASSVVLTSETQYF. For the CDR3, the DNA is TGTGCCAGCAGTGTGGTACTTACCTCAGAGACCCAGTACTTC.

A few counts support this clonotype. This rearrangement joins TRBV5-1 to TRBJ2-7; possibly TRBD2 for D (6 bases). Germline V lookup: CDR1 SGHRS, CDR2 YFSETQ. V was cut by 4 bases and J by 7 bases, with 12 bases left in between. The CDR3 is 12 residues long. The chain's CDR3 is CASSAAGLEQYF. The CDR3 coding sequence is TGCGCCAGCAGCGCCGCGGGGTTGGAGCAGTACTTC.